Presented here are 10 T cell receptor beta chains from one specimen sequenced in a study of glioma-infiltrating T cells. Amplification of TCR alpha and beta CDR3 regions from RNA used iRepertoire nested multiplex PCR. TCRdb fed the multiplex PCR reads into MiXCR, producing one record per CDR3 protein. The table shows more than 350,000 distinct CDR3 sequences, with roughly two fifths occurring only once. The sample consisted of glioma tissue, nonneoplastic brain tissue, or PBMCs (not recorded which). The receptors derive from a human donor with low-grade glioma or glioblastoma, undergoing nonglioma brain surgery, or in good health (not recorded which).

With respect to this clonotype: Just one base apart from a much larger clone, this may be a read error. V and J are TRBV27 and TRBJ2-3; D may match TRBD1 or TRBD2 (5 bases each). The CDR3 length is 16 residues. V lost 2 bases, J lost 2 bases, and 14 bases lay in between. Germline CDR1 is MNHEY and CDR2 is SMNVEV (reference sequence). The CDR3 protein is CASSLVVGDVTDTQYF. For the CDR3, the DNA is TGTGCCAGCAGTTTAGTCGTGGGGGACGTCACAGATACGCAGTATTTT.

As to this clonotype: Relative to the germline gene, one junction end is altered; a read error may explain this. The chain has TRBV28 and TRBJ2-1; 10 bases match TRBD2. The germline gives CDR1 MDHEN, CDR2 SYDVKM. The CDR3 length is 16 residues. The CDR3 reads CASKGMLAGAYNGQFF. DNA of the CDR3: TGTGCCAGCAAGGGTATGCTAGCGGGAGCCTACAATGGGCAGTTCTTC.

The V gene is TRBV18, the J gene TRBJ1-2; possibly TRBD1 for D (6 bases). The CDR3 contains 16 residues. V was shortened by 3 bases and J by 3 bases, with 17 bases between the two germline ends. Germline CDR1 reads KGHSH; CDR2 reads LQKENI. As DNA, the CDR3 is TGTGCCAGCTCACCCATGGAGGGGGGTGTTGACTATGGCTACACCTTC. Amino acids: CASSPMEGGVDYGYTF.

The chain couples TRBV7-9 to TRBJ2-7, with D possibly matching TRBD1 (6 bases). Germline-derived CDR1 and CDR2 are SEHNR and FQNEAQ (reference sequence). Trimming took off 6 bases at V and 6 bases at J, with 15 bases between the two ends. The CDR3 consists of 13 residues. CDR3 in amino acids: CASRGGQRGEQYF. CDR3 in DNA: TGTGCCAGCAGGGGTGGACAGAGGGGCGAGCAGTACTTC.

At least ten counts were recorded for this clonotype. The chain uses TRBV28 and TRBJ2-1; TRBD1 agrees at 7 bases. The V segment lost 4 bases and the J segment 4 bases; nucleotides outside the gene matches: 7. This CDR3 contains 15 residues. The germline CDR1 and CDR2 sequences are MDHEN and SYDVKM. The CDR3 region is CASSSRDRYYNEQFF. For the CDR3, the DNA is TGTGCCAGCAGTTCCCGGGACAGATATTACAATGAGCAGTTCTTC.

This clonotype has at least ten counts. The chain employs TRBV20-1 and TRBJ1-3; 9 bases are a match to TRBD1. Trimming removed 6 bases from V and 2 bases from J; junction bases left unmatched: 2. Germline CDR1 is DFQATT and CDR2 is SNEGSKA (reference sequence). The CDR3 is made up of 13 amino acids. The CDR3 coding sequence is TGCAGTGCAGGACAGGGGACTGGAAACACCATATATTTT. It yields the protein CSAGQGTGNTIYF.

This clonotype was counted between two and nine times. The V gene is TRBV3-1, the J gene TRBJ2-1, with D possibly called TRBD1 or TRBD2 (6 bases each). The CDR3 sequence is 17 residues long. The V end was cut by 4 bases, the J end by 0 bases, with 16 bases between. From germline, CDR1 is LGHDT and CDR2 YNNKEL (reference sequence). In DNA form, the CDR3 reads TGTGCCAGCAGCCCCCGCCGGGGGCGGGACTCCTACAATGAGCAGTTCTTC. Translation: CASSPRRGRDSYNEQFF.

As to this clonotype: The DNA is omitted, as the CDR3 cannot be located on it reliably, and the CDR3 follows TCRdb's listing. The chain links TRBV20-1 to TRBJ1-2. The CDR3 is 10 residues long, ends included. CDR1 and CDR2 (germline): DFQATT, SNEGSKA (reference sequence). The CDR3 protein is CSGVDYGCTF.

This clonotype turned up a few times. The rearrangement links TRBV6-2 or TRBV6-3 to TRBJ1-3; D not certain. V lost 0 bases to trimming and J lost 2 bases, with 8 bases between them. There are 15 residues in the CDR3. Germline V lookup: CDR1 MNHEY, CDR2 SVGEGT. CDR3 sequence: CASSYSTGTGNTIYF. The CDR3 DNA is TGTGCCAGCAGTTACTCGACCGGGACTGGAAACACCATATATTTT.

The chain employs TRBV2 and TRBJ2-3; the D gene is possibly TRBD2 (6 bases). The CDR3 has 15 amino acids. Germline V gene lookup returns CDR1 SNHLY and CDR2 FYNNEI. Trimming pared 8 bases from V and 5 bases from J, leaving 20 bases between. CDR3 amino acids: CASGGTSLAVDTQYF. CDR3 DNA sequence: TGTGCCAGCGGGGGAACTAGCCTTGCGGTAGATACGCAGTATTTT.